Presented here are 24 T cell receptor beta chains from one specimen sequenced in a study of Ad26.COV2.S vaccination and SARS-CoV-2 variants. The data were produced by immunoSEQ multiplex PCR, yet TCRdb's version contains in-frame clones alone and is incomplete. The sample carries under 550,000 clones, 75% to 95% recorded once. Treatment specified: 15 to 20 received Ad26.COV2.S at low or high dose, single or two shots; about 5 received placebo; per-sample allocation not given. Sampling occurred on day 63 after the first vaccine or placebo injection. The source material was peripheral blood, sampled in a trial of Ad26.COV2.S vaccine versus placebo. Receptors were obtained from a person aged 18-65 years who received the Ad26.COV2.S COVID-19 vaccine or a placebo.

This chain links TRBV7-2 with TRBJ2-5; D unresolved. Per the germline V gene, CDR1 is SGHTA and CDR2 is FQGNSA. V lost 4 bases and J 5 bases, leaving 11 bases between the germline ends. The CDR3 has 13 amino acids. The DNA for the CDR3 is TGTGCCAGCAGCTCCCCAAAACCGGAGACCCAGTACTTC. Translation gives CASSSPKPETQYF.

Points on this clone: Additional DNA sequences in this sample encode the identical CDR3. The chain couples TRBV7-9 to TRBJ2-7; 8 bases match TRBD2. Germline V gene data show CDR1 as SEHNR and CDR2 as FQNEAQ (reference sequence). This CDR3 has 14 residues. The ends lost 5 bases at V and 0 bases at J; junction bases unmatched: 3. The CDR3 sequence is CASSPGTSSYEQYF. The DNA for the CDR3 is TGTGCCAGCAGCCCCGGGACTAGCTCCTACGAGCAGTACTTC.

This rearrangement joins TRBV3-1 (or the pseudogene TRBV3-2) to TRBJ2-5; possible D gene TRBD1, 6 bases. Germline V gene sequence: CDR1 LGHDT, CDR2 YNNKEL (reference sequence). The CDR3 sequence is 14 residues long. Deletions cut 0 bases from V and 7 bases from J, with 12 bases between. DNA of the CDR3: TGTGCCAGCAGCCAAGAACGGGACAAAGGGACCCAGTACTTC. Translated: CASSQERDKGTQYF.

The chain combines TRBV19 with TRBJ1-1, with D perhaps matching TRBD1 (6 bases). V shed 5 bases and J shed 5 bases, with 9 bases lying between them. CDR1 is LNHDA and CDR2 is SQIVND in the germline V gene (reference sequence). This CDR3 has 12 residues. DNA for the CDR3: TGTGCCAGTAGTGGGCAGGGGACTGAAGCTTTCTTT. Its translation: CASSGQGTEAFF.

The chain carries TRBV5-5 and TRBJ2-3; D not resolved. Germline assignment: CDR1 SGHKS and CDR2 YYEKEE (reference sequence). Deletions cut 4 bases from V and 0 bases from J, with 12 bases between. The CDR3 consists of 15 residues. CDR3 DNA sequence: TGTGCCAGCAGCACCTTTCCCGAGAGCACAGATACGCAGTATTTT. This codes for CASSTFPESTDTQYF.

The chain uses TRBV19 and TRBJ2-3; D is unresolved. The CDR3 is 15 residues long. CDR1 LNHDA and CDR2 SQIVND come from the germline V gene (reference sequence). V was trimmed by 10 bases and J by 3 bases, leaving 20 bases between them. CDR3 sequence: CATSYGIESTDTQYF. The DNA of the CDR3 is TGTGCCACCTCATACGGAATAGAATCAACAGATACGCAGTATTTT.

This clone showed up just a few times. The CDR3 DNA reads TGTGCCAGCAGTTTGAGACAGGGTAACGTTATCAATCAGCCCCAGCATTTT. Its protein is CASSLRQGNVINQPQHF. This chain links TRBV27 with TRBJ1-5; 7 nucleotides line up with TRBD1. The CDR3 is made up of 17 amino acids. With V trimmed by 3 bases and J by 3 bases, 11 bases remained unmatched. Germline loops: CDR1 MNHEY, CDR2 SMNVEV (reference sequence).

The chain employs TRBV7-2 and TRBJ1-1, with TRBD1 identical over 8 bases. Germline V gene sequence: CDR1 SGHTA, CDR2 FQGNSA. This CDR3 spans 14 amino acids. V trimming: 5 bases; J trimming: 1 base; junction bases outside the gene matches: 3. CDR3 loop: CASSEDRANTEAFF. The DNA of the CDR3 is TGTGCCAGCAGCGAGGACAGGGCGAACACTGAAGCTTTCTTT.

V gene TRBV7-9 combines with J gene TRBJ2-3; 14 bases fit TRBD2. CDR3 length: 18 residues. Germline CDR1 SEHNR, CDR2 FQNEAQ (reference sequence). Germline trimming cut 5 bases from V and 3 bases from J; bases unmatched to any gene: 10. The CDR3 nucleotides read TGTGCCAGCAGCAGTCCCGGGACTAGCGGGAGATTTACAGATACGCAGTATTTT. Translation: CASSSPGTSGRFTDTQYF.

The chain has TRBV7-2 and TRBJ2-1, with D possibly called TRBD1 or TRBD2 (5 bases each). V was shortened by 7 bases and J by 7 bases, with 17 bases between the two germline ends. This CDR3 contains 14 residues. Looked up from germline, CDR1 is SGHTA and CDR2 is FQGNSA. CDR3 sequence reads: CASTPGSGWNEQFF. The CDR3 bases are TGTGCCAGCACTCCAGGGTCGGGGTGGAATGAGCAGTTCTTC.

This chain joins TRBV30 and TRBJ1-5; D is unresolved. The CDR3 loop spans 13 amino acids. Germline V gives CDR1 GTSNPN, CDR2 SVGIG (reference sequence). V was trimmed by 0 bases and J by 9 bases, leaving 12 bases between them. The chain's CDR3 is CAWSVGGYGPQHF. CDR3 bases: TGTGCCTGGAGTGTTGGAGGATACGGGCCCCAGCATTTT.

The sample holds a few counts of this clone. The V gene is TRBV12-3 or TRBV12-4, the J gene TRBJ2-7; possible D gene TRBD1, 5 bases. Trimming stripped 5 bases from V and 2 bases from J, with 10 bases between. The CDR3 runs to 13 residues. CDR3 in DNA: TGTGCCAGCAGTCGTACAGGTCCCTACGAGCAGTACTTC. Protein sequence: CASSRTGPYEQYF.

This sequence joins TRBV30 and TRBJ2-7, with 8 nucleotides matching TRBD2. CDR3 size: 12 residues. Germline CDR1 is GTSNPN and CDR2 is SVGIG (reference sequence). V lost 5 bases, J lost 3 bases, and 3 bases stayed unmatched. The CDR3 loop is CAWGLAGYEQYF. CDR3 coding DNA: TGTGCCTGGGGACTAGCTGGCTACGAGCAGTACTTC.

The chain employs TRBV30 and TRBJ1-1; D not resolved. The CDR3 runs 12 residues. Germline CDR1 and CDR2: GTSNPN and SVGIG (reference sequence). V was clipped by 8 bases and J by 5 bases, with 15 bases between them. CDR3 loop: CAANKGWTEAFF. The CDR3 DNA sequence: TGTGCCGCGAATAAGGGCTGGACTGAAGCTTTCTTT.

CDR3 protein: CASTLDRGSSPLHF. CDR3 nucleotide sequence: TGTGCCAGTACCCTGGACAGGGGCTCATCACCCCTCCACTTT. This chain uses TRBV19 with TRBJ1-6, with TRBD1 matching over 9 bases. V dropped 7 bases and J dropped 10; count of bases not matched to a gene: 8. Germline V gives CDR1 LNHDA, CDR2 SQIVND (reference sequence). The CDR3 is 14 amino acids. The variable domain in full, completed from reference TRBV19 and TRBJ1-6, reads DGGITQSPKYLFRKEGQNVTLSCEQNLNHDAMYWYRQDPGQGLRLIYYSQIVNDFQKGDIAEGYSVSREKKESFPLTVTSAQKNPTAFYLCASTLDRGSSPLHFGNGTRLTVT.

A single count supports this clone. This chain links TRBV5-4 with TRBJ1-6; 7 bases match TRBD1. The CDR3 is 15 amino acids. The junction had 5 bases not matched to a gene; V was cut back by 0 bases and J by 8 bases. Germline V gives CDR1 SGHNT, CDR2 YYREEE (reference sequence). DNA for the CDR3: TGTGCCAGCAGCTTGGCCGGGACAGACTATTCACCCCTCCACTTT. Protein sequence: CASSLAGTDYSPLHF.

V gene TRBV6-5 combines with J gene TRBJ2-5, with D hard to call. Germline CDR1 and CDR2: MNHEY and SVGAGI. CDR3 length: 12 residues. The V gene lost 5 bases and the J gene lost 4 bases, with 8 bases spanning the gap. CDR3 residues: CASSPFGETQYF. DNA of the CDR3: TGTGCCAGCAGTCCCTTTGGAGAGACCCAGTACTTC.

V usage is TRBV30 and J usage is TRBJ1-5, with D possibly being TRBD1 (5 bases). The CDR3 consists of 13 residues. Trimming shortened V by 2 bases and J by 7 bases, and 12 bases separated the two germline ends. Per the germline V gene, CDR1 is GTSNPN and CDR2 is SVGIG (reference sequence). The CDR3 DNA follows: TGTGCCTGGAGTCTCAGGGAGGGCCAGCCCCAGCATTTT. Encoded protein: CAWSLREGQPQHF.

To note about this clone: Within the sample, other DNA sequences also encode this same CDR3. This sequence joins TRBV5-1 and TRBJ2-5, with D unclear. Germline assignment: CDR1 SGHRS and CDR2 YFSETQ. CDR3 size: 14 residues. V lost 0 bases and J 2 bases, leaving 8 bases between the germline ends. The CDR3 spells CASSLEAGQETQYF. The CDR3 DNA follows: TGCGCCAGCAGCTTGGAAGCCGGGCAAGAGACCCAGTACTTC.

The rearrangement uses TRBV5-8 and TRBJ1-2; D ambiguous. Per germline, CDR1 SGHTS and CDR2 YDEGEE. Trimming left V 0 bases short and J 4 bases short, with 13 bases between. The CDR3 has 15 amino acids. The CDR3 DNA reads as TGTGCCAGCAGCTTGGCCGGCCCCCTTATCTATGGCTACACCTTC. Translating gives CASSLAGPLIYGYTF.

The V call is TRBV6-2 or TRBV6-3, the J call TRBJ2-2; 12 bases align to TRBD2. J was trimmed by 3 bases and V by 2 bases; bases with no gene match: 4. The CDR3 is 17 amino acids. Germline loops: CDR1 MNHEY, CDR2 SVGEGT. CDR3: CASSYLRLAGDTGELFF. CDR3 bases: TGTGCCAGCAGTTACCTTCGACTAGCGGGAGACACCGGGGAGCTGTTTTTT.

The rearrangement joins TRBV5-6 to TRBJ2-1, with TRBD1 matching over 9 bases. J lost 7 bases, V lost 2 bases, and 4 bases had no gene match. This CDR3 contains 14 residues. The germline gives CDR1 SGHDT, CDR2 YYEEEE. In DNA, the CDR3 is TGTGCCAGCAGCTTCGACAGGGGGAGGAATGAGCAGTTCTTC. It yields the protein CASSFDRGRNEQFF. The variable domain in full, completed from reference TRBV5-6 and TRBJ2-1, reads DAGVTQSPTHLIKTRGQQVTLRCSPKSGHDTVSWYQQALGQGPQFIFQYYEEEERQRGNFPDRFSGHQFPNYSSELNVNALLLGDSALYLCASSFDRGRNEQFFGPGTRLTVL.

This rearrangement joins TRBV24-1 to TRBJ1-5; no clear D. The V end lost 4 bases, the J end lost 0 bases, and 6 bases lay between the germline ends. Looked up from germline, CDR1 is KGHDR and CDR2 is SFDVKD. This CDR3 contains 14 residues. CDR3 in DNA: TGTGCCACCAGTGACCGAAGTAGCAATCAGCCCCAGCATTTT. Protein sequence: CATSDRSSNQPQHF.

The gene calls are TRBV30 and TRBJ2-7; a possible D gene is TRBD2 (6 bases). The CDR3 is 12 residues long. Germline lookup yields CDR1 GTSNPN and CDR2 SVGIG (reference sequence). Trimming took 4 bases from V and 4 from J, leaving 11 bases between them. The DNA of the CDR3 is TGTGCCTGGAACCTAGCGTCTTACGAGCAGTACTTC. Its translation is CAWNLASYEQYF.